This entry features one TCR beta chain sequence. The data originate from a study of T cells in Graves' hyperthyroidism and ophthalmopathy. This CDR3 comprises 15 residues. The germline gives CDR1 MNHEY, CDR2 SVGEGT. The V end lost 0 bases, the J end lost 0 bases, and 9 bases lay between the germline ends. Template material for amplifying TCR beta CDR3 regions consisted of RNA transcripts. The HTBI primer set was used in a first-round RT-PCR of the TCR CDR3. TCRdb redid the calling of the multiplex PCR reads with MiXCR, one entry per CDR3 protein. This table holds around 290,000 distinct CDR3 sequences, around 15% found once.

The sequenced material came from blood. The V and J genes are TRBV6-2 or TRBV6-3 and TRBJ2-7; the D is unclear. The TCR comes from a woman aged 55-69 years with Graves' ophthalmopathy. The CDR3 protein is CASSYSVGASYEQYF. DNA of the CDR3: TGTGCCAGCAGTTACTCCGTCGGTGCCTCCTACGAGCAGTACTTC.